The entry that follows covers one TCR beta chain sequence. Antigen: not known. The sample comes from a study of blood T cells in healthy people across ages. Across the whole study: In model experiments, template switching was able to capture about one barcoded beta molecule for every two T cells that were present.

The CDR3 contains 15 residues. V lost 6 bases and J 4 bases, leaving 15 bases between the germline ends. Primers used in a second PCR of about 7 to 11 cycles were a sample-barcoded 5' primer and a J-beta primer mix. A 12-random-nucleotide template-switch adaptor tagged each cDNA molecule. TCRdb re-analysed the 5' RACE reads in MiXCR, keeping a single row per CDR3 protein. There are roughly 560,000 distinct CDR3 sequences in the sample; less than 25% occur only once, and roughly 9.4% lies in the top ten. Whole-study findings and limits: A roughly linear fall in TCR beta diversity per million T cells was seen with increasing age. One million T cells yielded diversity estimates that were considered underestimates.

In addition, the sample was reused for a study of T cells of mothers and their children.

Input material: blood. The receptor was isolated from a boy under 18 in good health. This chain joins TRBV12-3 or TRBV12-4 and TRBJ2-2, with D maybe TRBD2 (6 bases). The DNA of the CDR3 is TGTGCCAGCAGCGCGTACCGGGGGACCACCGGGGAGCTGTTTTTT. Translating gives CASSAYRGTTGELFF.